A selection of T cell receptor beta chains follows, all from one sample in a study of blood T cell repertoires in COVID-19. Measured with immunoSEQ multiplex PCR; TCRdb has only the in-frame clones, and not every one. The data show tens of thousands of clones, about nine tenths seen once. The sample consisted of peripheral blood. Receptor source: a human donor in a cohort sampled during active COVID-19. Both conserved end residues are part of each CDR3. A D gene is named only where the DNA matches it firmly. Only part of the rows carry a size: once, few, many, or a class if the clone is expanded.

TRBV19,NA,NA,TRBJ1-5,13,TGTGCCAGTAGTATATACTTAAATCAGCCCCAGCATTTT,CASSIYLNQPQHF
TRBV29-1,NA,NA,TRBJ2-7,12,TGCAGCGTTGAAATCGCAGGGTACGAGCAGTACTTC,CSVEIAGYEQYF
TRBV9,NA,NA,TRBJ2-5,14,TGTGCCAGCAGCGCGACAGACAACCAAGAGACCCAGTACTTC,CASSATDNQETQYF
TRBV5-1,NA,NA,TRBJ2-1,15,TGCGCCAGCAGCTTGGAAGGGAGCTCCTACAATGAGCAGTTCTTC,CASSLEGSSYNEQFF
TRBV19,NA,TRBD1,TRBJ1-5,16,TGTGCCAGTAGAGACCCCGGGACAGCAAACAATCAGCCCCAGCATTTT,CASRDPGTANNQPQHF
TRBV10-1,NA,NA,TRBJ1-1,14,TGCGCCAGCAGCCTCGCCAGGGATGACACTGAAGCTTTCTTT,CASSLARDDTEAFF
TRBV6-1,NA,NA,TRBJ1-2,14,TGTGCCAGCAGTGAAAGCAGGGGATCGGGCGGCTACACCTTC,CASSESRGSGGYTF
TRBV27,NA,NA,TRBJ2-1,14,TGTGCCAGCAGCCTAAGTTTGTATTACAATGAGCAGTTCTTC,CASSLSLYYNEQFF
TRBV6-2/TRBV6-3,NA,NA,TRBJ2-3,16,TGTGCCAGCAGTTACTCGATGGGAGATAGCACAGATACGCAGTATTTT,CASSYSMGDSTDTQYF
TRBV9,NA,TRBD1,TRBJ1-2,15,TGTGCCAGCAGCGCTCCGGGACAGGAAAGGGGGAGCTACACCTTC,CASSAPGQERGSYTF
TRBV2,few,NA,TRBJ1-3,16,TGTGCCAGCAGTGAAGGCGGGAGGAATGTCGGGAACACCATATATTTT,CASSEGGRNVGNTIYF
TRBV19,NA,NA,TRBJ1-5,13,TGTGCCAGTACATCGGGGTTTAATCAGCCCCAGCATTTT,CASTSGFNQPQHF
TRBV6-6,NA,NA,TRBJ1-2,14,TGTGCCAGCAGTTACGGCAGGGAGGACTATGGCTACACCTTC,CASSYGREDYGYTF
TRBV6-5,NA,NA,TRBJ1-2,13,TGTGCCAGCAGCCCGCAGGCTAACTATGGCTACACCTTC,CASSPQANYGYTF
TRBV29-1,NA,TRBD1,TRBJ2-1,15,TGCAGCGTTGGGGCGGGGACAGGGCTCTACAATGAGCAGTTCTTC,CSVGAGTGLYNEQFF
TRBV5-1,NA,TRBD1,TRBJ1-2,14,TGCGCCAGCAGCTCTGAAATAAAGGACAGGGGCCCCACCTTC,CASSSEIKDRGPTF
TRBV3-1/TRBV3-2,once,NA,TRBJ2-1,13,TGTGCCAGCAGCCAAGGAGGGATCAATGAGCAGTTCTTC,CASSQGGINEQFF
TRBV5-6,NA,NA,TRBJ2-5,15,TGTGCCAGCGCCCCTAGGGGCAGGTCCCTAGAGACCCAGTACTTC,CASAPRGRSLETQYF
TRBV29-1,NA,TRBD1,TRBJ2-2,13,TGCAGCGCTCGGACAGGGTCCACCGGGGAGCTGTTTTTT,CSARTGSTGELFF
TRBV4-1,NA,NA,TRBJ2-3,15,TGCGCCAGCAGCCAAGAGTTGTATAGCACAGATACGCAGTATTTT,CASSQELYSTDTQYF
TRBV7-6,NA,TRBD2,TRBJ2-1,16,TGTGCCAGCAGCTTAGGGTATAGCGGGGGGAGCAATGAGCAGTTCTTC,CASSLGYSGGSNEQFF
TRBV7-9,few,TRBD1,TRBJ1-1,14,TGTGCCAGCAGGCCACAGGGGAAGAACACTGAAGCTTTCTTT,CASRPQGKNTEAFF
TRBV11-2,once,NA,TRBJ2-1,14,TGTGCCAGCAGCTCCTTAGGCCTGAGGGATGAGCAGTTCTTC,CASSSLGLRDEQFF
TRBV7-8,few,NA,TRBJ2-1,13,TGTGCCAGCAGCTTAGCGCCCGAGCTCCCGGAGTTCTTC,CASSLAPELPEFF
TRBV27,NA,TRBD2,TRBJ2-2,19,TGTGCCAGCAATTCTGGCACTAGACTAGCGGGGGAAAACACCGGGGAGCTGTTTTTT,CASNSGTRLAGENTGELFF
TRBV10-3,NA,TRBD2,TRBJ2-6,17,TGTGCCATCAGTACGGGACTAGCTACCTCTGGGGCCAACGTCCTGACTTTC,CAISTGLATSGANVLTF
TRBV27,NA,NA,TRBJ2-4,16,TGTGCCAGCAGTTTACAGGGGTTTATGGCCAAAAACATTCAGTACTTC,CASSLQGFMAKNIQYF
TRBV6-1,NA,TRBD2,TRBJ2-1,17,TGTGCCAGCAGTGACGGACTAGTAGCGGGAGGTAAGAATGAGCAGTTCTTC,CASSDGLVAGGKNEQFF
TRBV2,NA,NA,TRBJ1-6,15,TGTGCCAGCAGGGGAGACACTACGGGTAATTCACCCCTCCACTTT,CASRGDTTGNSPLHF
TRBV15,NA,NA,TRBJ2-1,15,TGTGCCACCAGCATGAGACTAGGATCCGTCAATGAGCAGTTCTTC,CATSMRLGSVNEQFF
TRBV14,NA,TRBD2,TRBJ2-7,15,TGTGCCAGCAGCCCCAGACTAGCGGGGACGGGCGAGCAGTACTTC,CASSPRLAGTGEQYF
TRBV5-1,NA,TRBD2,TRBJ2-3,17,TGCGCCAGCAGCCTAAAACTAGCGGGGGACTACACAGATACGCAGTATTTT,CASSLKLAGDYTDTQYF
TRBV5-4,NA,NA,TRBJ1-4,14,TGTGCCAGCAGCCCAGACAGTGCTAATGAAAAACTGTTTTTT,CASSPDSANEKLFF
TRBV9,NA,NA,TRBJ1-2,12,TGTGCCAGCAGCGTAATTGGACAGCGCTACACCTTC,CASSVIGQRYTF
TRBV29-1,once,TRBD1,TRBJ2-6,17,TGCAGCGTTGCTCCATACAGGGGGCAGGCTGGGGCCAACGTCCTGACTTTC,CSVAPYRGQAGANVLTF
TRBV28,few,TRBD1,TRBJ2-7,15,TGTGCCAGCAGTAAACCGGGACAGGTGGGATACGAGCAGTACTTC,CASSKPGQVGYEQYF
TRBV11-1,few,NA,TRBJ1-1,17,TGTGCCAGCAGCTTAGCATATAGGGGAGTCGGGGGCACTGAAGCTTTCTTT,CASSLAYRGVGGTEAFF
TRBV6-1,NA,NA,TRBJ2-2,13,TGTGCCAGCAGTGAAACAGGCACCGGGGAGCTGTTTTTT,CASSETGTGELFF
TRBV6-6,NA,TRBD2,TRBJ2-1,18,TGTGCCAGCAGTCCCGGGACTAGCGGGAGTTTATCCTACAATGAGCAGTTCTTC,CASSPGTSGSLSYNEQFF
TRBV19,NA,TRBD1,TRBJ1-6,14,TGTGCCAGTAGTGCCCAGGGGGTAGGTTCACCCCTCCACTTT,CASSAQGVGSPLHF
TRBV27,NA,TRBD2,TRBJ2-7,13,TGTGCCAGCAGTTTATCTAGCGGGTACGAGCAGTACTTC,CASSLSSGYEQYF
TRBV27,NA,NA,TRBJ2-1,13,TGTGCCAGCAGTTCCTCACTAGTCTATGAGCAGTTCTTC,CASSSSLVYEQFF
TRBV6-1,NA,NA,TRBJ1-2,14,TGTGCCAGCAGTGAAGCGTTGGGGGAGGCGGGCTACACCTTC,CASSEALGEAGYTF
TRBV15,NA,TRBD1,TRBJ1-2,15,TGTGCCACCAGCAGAGACCTTAAACAGGGGCATGGCTACACCTTC,CATSRDLKQGHGYTF
TRBV7-6,NA,NA,TRBJ1-3,13,TGTGCCAGCAGCTCCAGGGGAGGAAACACCATATATTTT,CASSSRGGNTIYF
TRBV7-6,NA,TRBD1,TRBJ2-1,16,TGTGCCAGCAGTTCGCCGGGACAGGCCATTGAGAATGAGCAGTTCTTC,CASSSPGQAIENEQFF
TRBV19,NA,NA,TRBJ2-2,14,TGTGCCAGTAGCTCCCCTGTCAACACCGGGGAGCTGTTTTTT,CASSSPVNTGELFF
TRBV29-1,NA,NA,TRBJ1-2,13,TGCAGCGCCGAATGGGCCTCTAACTATGGCTACACCTTC,CSAEWASNYGYTF
TRBV7-9,NA,NA,TRBJ2-7,15,TGTGCCAGCAGCTTCCGGCGGGAATCCTCCTACGAGCAGTACTTC,CASSFRRESSYEQYF
TRBV6-6,NA,NA,TRBJ2-7,16,TGTGCCAGCAGTTACTCGAGGCTGAGATACTCCTACGAGCAGTACTTC,CASSYSRLRYSYEQYF
TRBV5-1,once,NA,TRBJ1-2,14,TGCGCCAGCAGGGAGGGGTCATTAGGCTATGGCTACACCTTC,CASREGSLGYGYTF
TRBV7-3,NA,TRBD2,TRBJ2-3,16,TGTGCCAGCAGCCCCCGCGGGCGGGGGGGCACAGATACGCAGTATTTT,CASSPRGRGGTDTQYF
TRBV6-1,NA,TRBD2,TRBJ2-7,19,TGTGCCAGCAGTGAAAAAGGGCGACTAGCGGGAGCAGTAATCTACGAGCAGTACTTC,CASSEKGRLAGAVIYEQYF